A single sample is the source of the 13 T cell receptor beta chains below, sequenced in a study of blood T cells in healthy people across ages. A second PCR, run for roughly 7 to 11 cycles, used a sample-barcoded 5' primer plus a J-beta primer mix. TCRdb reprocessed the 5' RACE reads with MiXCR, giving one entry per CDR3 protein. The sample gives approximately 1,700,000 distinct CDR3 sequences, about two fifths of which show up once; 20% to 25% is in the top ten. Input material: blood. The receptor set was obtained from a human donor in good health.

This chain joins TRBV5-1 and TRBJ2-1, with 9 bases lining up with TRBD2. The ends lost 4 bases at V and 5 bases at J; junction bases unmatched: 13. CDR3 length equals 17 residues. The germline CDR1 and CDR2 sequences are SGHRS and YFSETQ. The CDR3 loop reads CASSAVFLAGLDNEQFF. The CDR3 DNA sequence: TGCGCCAGCAGCGCGGTCTTCCTAGCGGGGTTGGACAATGAGCAGTTCTTC.

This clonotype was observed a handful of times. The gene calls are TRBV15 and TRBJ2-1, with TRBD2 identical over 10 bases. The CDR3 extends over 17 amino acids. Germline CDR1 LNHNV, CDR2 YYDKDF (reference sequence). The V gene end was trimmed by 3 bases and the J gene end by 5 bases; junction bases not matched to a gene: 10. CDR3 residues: CATSSTAVAGGDNEQFF. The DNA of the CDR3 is TGTGCCACCAGCAGCACAGCCGTAGCGGGGGGTGACAATGAGCAGTTCTTC.

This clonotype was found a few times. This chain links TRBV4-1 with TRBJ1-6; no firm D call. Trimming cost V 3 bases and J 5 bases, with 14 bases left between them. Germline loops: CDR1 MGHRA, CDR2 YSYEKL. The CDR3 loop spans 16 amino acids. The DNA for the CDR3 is TGCGCCAGCAGCCAGGAAACCCACGTCAATAATTCACCCCTCCACTTT. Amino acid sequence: CASSQETHVNNSPLHF.

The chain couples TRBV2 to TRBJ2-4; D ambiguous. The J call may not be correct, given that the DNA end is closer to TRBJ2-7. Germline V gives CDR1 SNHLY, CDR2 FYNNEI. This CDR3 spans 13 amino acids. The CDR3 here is CASKDGASYEQYF. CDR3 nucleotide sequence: TGTGCCAGCAAGGACGGTGCCTCCTACGAGCAGTACTTC.

The CDR3 reads CASSFGGRPEAFF. The CDR3 DNA reads TGTGCCAGCAGCTTCGGGGGTCGGCCTGAAGCTTTCTTT. The chain couples TRBV7-9 to TRBJ1-1; the D gene is possibly TRBD1 (5 bases). The CDR3 has 13 amino acids. From germline, CDR1 is SEHNR and CDR2 FQNEAQ (reference sequence). Trimming took 3 bases from V and 6 from J, leaving 11 bases between them.

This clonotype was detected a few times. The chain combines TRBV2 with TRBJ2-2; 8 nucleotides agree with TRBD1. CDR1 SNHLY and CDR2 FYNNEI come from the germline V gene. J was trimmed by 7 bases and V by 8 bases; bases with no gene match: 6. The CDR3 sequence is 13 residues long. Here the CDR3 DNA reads TGTGCCAGCGATGGAGGGACAGGCGGGGAGCTGTTTTTT. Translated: CASDGGTGGELFF.

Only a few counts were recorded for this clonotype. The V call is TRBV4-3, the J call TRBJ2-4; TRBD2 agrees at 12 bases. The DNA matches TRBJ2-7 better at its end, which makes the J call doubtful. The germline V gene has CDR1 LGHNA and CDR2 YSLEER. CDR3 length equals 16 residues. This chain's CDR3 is CASSQERTSGATEQYF. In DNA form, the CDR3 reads TGCGCCAGCAGCCAAGAGCGGACTAGCGGGGCCACCGAGCAGTACTTC.

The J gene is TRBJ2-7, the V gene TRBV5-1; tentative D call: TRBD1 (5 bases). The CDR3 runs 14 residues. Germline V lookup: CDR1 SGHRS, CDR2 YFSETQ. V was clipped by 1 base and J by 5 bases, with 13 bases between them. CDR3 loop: CASSLIQGGNEQYF. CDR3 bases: TGCGCCAGCAGCTTGATCCAGGGCGGCAACGAGCAGTACTTC.

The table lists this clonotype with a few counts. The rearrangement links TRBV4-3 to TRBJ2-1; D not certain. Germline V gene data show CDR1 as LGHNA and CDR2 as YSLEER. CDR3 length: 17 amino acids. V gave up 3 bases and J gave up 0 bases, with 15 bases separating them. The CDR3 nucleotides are TGCGCCAGCAGCCAGGAGTTACCGTTGAGCTCCTACAATGAGCAGTTCTTC. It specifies CASSQELPLSSYNEQFF.

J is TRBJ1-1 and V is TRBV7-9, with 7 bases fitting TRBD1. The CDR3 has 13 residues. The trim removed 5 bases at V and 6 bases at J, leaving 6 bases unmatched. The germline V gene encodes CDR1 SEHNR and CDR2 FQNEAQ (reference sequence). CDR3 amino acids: CASSDNQGAEAFF. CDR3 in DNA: TGTGCCAGCAGCGACAATCAGGGGGCTGAAGCTTTCTTT.

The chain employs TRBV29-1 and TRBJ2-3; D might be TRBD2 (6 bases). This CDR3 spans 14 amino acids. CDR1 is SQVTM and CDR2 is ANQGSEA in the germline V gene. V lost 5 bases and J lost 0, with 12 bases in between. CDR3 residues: CSVSGDVSTDTQYF. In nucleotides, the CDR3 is TGCAGCGTTTCGGGGGATGTCAGCACAGATACGCAGTATTTT.

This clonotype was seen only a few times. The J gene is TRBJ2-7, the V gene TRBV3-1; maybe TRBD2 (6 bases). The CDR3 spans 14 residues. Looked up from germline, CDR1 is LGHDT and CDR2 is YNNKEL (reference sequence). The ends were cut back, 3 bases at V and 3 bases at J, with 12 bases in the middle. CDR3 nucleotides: TGTGCCAGCAGCCAGGGAGGACCCCACTACGAGCAGTACTTC. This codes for CASSQGGPHYEQYF.

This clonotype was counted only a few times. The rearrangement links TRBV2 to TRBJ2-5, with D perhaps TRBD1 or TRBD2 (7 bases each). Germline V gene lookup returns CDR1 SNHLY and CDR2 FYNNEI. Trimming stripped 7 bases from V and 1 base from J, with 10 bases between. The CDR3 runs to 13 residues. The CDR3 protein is CASKRDSQETQYF. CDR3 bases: TGTGCCAGCAAGCGGGACAGCCAAGAGACCCAGTACTTC. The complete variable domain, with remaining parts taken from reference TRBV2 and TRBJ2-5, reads EPEVTQTPSHQVTQMGQEVILRCVPISNHLYFYWYRQILGQKVEFLVSFYNNEISEKSEIFDDQFSVERPDGSNFTLKIRSTKLEDSAMYFCASKRDSQETQYFGPGTRLLVL.